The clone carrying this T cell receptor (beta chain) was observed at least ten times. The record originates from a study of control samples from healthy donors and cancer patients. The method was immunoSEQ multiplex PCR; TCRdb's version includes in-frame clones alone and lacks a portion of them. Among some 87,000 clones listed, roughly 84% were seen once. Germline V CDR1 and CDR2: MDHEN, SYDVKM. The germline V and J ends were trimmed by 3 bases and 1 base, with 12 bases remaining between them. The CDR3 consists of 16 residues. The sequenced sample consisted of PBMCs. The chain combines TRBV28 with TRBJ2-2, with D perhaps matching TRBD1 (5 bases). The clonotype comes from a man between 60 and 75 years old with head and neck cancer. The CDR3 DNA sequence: TGTGCCAGCAGTTTTGGTGGGGCGAGGAACACCGGGGAGCTGTTTTTT. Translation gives CASSFGGARNTGELFF.